The 29 T cell receptor beta chains reported below all come from one sample, sequenced in a study of human T cells and chemical hapten exposure. One entry per CDR3 protein results from TCRdb running MiXCR on the RACE reads. The sample has 300,000 to 450,000 distinct CDR3 sequences; approximately 5% are singletons. Time point denoted: patch test 1, 2 weeks after DPC sensitization. Treatment denoted: therapeutic diphenylcyclopropenone sensitization with weekly scalp DPC. The source was whole blood, collected in connection with sensitization to the hapten diphenylcyclopropenone (DPC). The receptors derive from a woman aged 50 to 60 with alopecia areata. Some clones in this sample may be carry-over from other donors' samples.

This clonotype was seen repeatedly, ten times or more. This sequence joins TRBV27 and TRBJ2-7, with unresolved D. The length of the CDR3 is 12 residues. With 5 bases removed from V and 6 bases from J, the gap between germline ends came to 11 bases. The germline CDR1 and CDR2 sequences are MNHEY and SMNVEV (reference sequence). The CDR3 here is CASSGHRSEQYF. CDR3 nucleotides: TGTGCCAGCAGTGGTCACCGAAGCGAGCAGTACTTC.

This clonotype came up a few times. The rearrangement uses TRBV13 and TRBJ2-1; no clear D gene. The CDR3 length is 15 residues. In germline, CDR1 is PRHDT, CDR2 FYEKMQ (reference sequence). Trimming took off 5 bases at V and 0 bases at J, with 11 bases between the two ends. The DNA of the CDR3 is TGTGCCAGCAGCGTAGCTACAAACTCCTACAATGAGCAGTTCTTC. Its translation is CASSVATNSYNEQFF.

The sample holds a few counts of this clonotype. The V and J genes are TRBV5-4 and TRBJ1-3, with a weak D call TRBD1 (5 bases). Germline loops: CDR1 SGHNT, CDR2 YYREEE (reference sequence). The ends were cut back, 4 bases at V and 0 bases at J, with 11 bases in the middle. CDR3 length: 15 amino acids. The CDR3 DNA reads as TGTGCCAGCAGCCCCCAGGGTCTCTCTGGAAACACCATATATTTT. It codes for CASSPQGLSGNTIYF.

This clonotype showed up many times. The V gene is TRBV11-3, the J gene TRBJ1-3; TRBD1 aligns across 9 bases. Germline CDR1 SGHNT, CDR2 YENEEA. There are 19 residues in the CDR3. The V gene end was trimmed by 3 bases and the J gene end by 0 bases; junction bases not matched to a gene: 12. CDR3: CASSFRDRARPGSGNTIYF. The DNA for the CDR3 is TGTGCCAGCAGCTTCCGGGACAGGGCTCGCCCTGGCTCTGGAAACACCATATATTTT.

In its sample, this clonotype was seen many times. The chain couples TRBV21-1 to TRBJ1-5; the table's D gene call, TRBD1, was not cross checked with the DNA. TRBV21-1 is given as a pseudogene. CDR3 length: 17 residues. The CDR3 is CASRNTSGTGANQPQHF. CDR3 sequence (DNA): TGTGCCAGCAGAAATACTTCCGGGACAGGGGCTAATCAGCCCCAGCATTTT.

This clonotype was observed many times. The chain couples TRBV3-1 to TRBJ2-1; the D is unclear. The germline V gene has CDR1 LGHDT and CDR2 YNNKEL (reference sequence). This CDR3 has 15 amino acids. Trimming left V 0 bases short and J 0 bases short, with 6 bases between. For the CDR3, the DNA is TGTGCCAGCAGCCAAGACCTCAGCTCCTACAATGAGCAGTTCTTC. This codes for CASSQDLSSYNEQFF.

This clonotype appeared many times. CDR3 nucleotides: TGTGCCAGCAGCTTAGTCGTTGGGGTCCAAGAGACCCAGTACTTC. Amino acids: CASSLVVGVQETQYF. This chain links TRBV7-9 with TRBJ2-5; unclear D gene. The CDR3 extends over 15 amino acids. Germline V gene lookup returns CDR1 SEHNR and CDR2 FQNEAQ (reference sequence). The V and J ends lost 1 base and 1 base respectively, with 10 bases between them.

In its sample, this clonotype was seen many times. The rearrangement links TRBV14 to TRBJ2-3; perhaps TRBD2 as D (6 bases). V lost 4 bases to trimming and J lost 5 bases, with 13 bases between them. This CDR3 has 14 amino acids. Germline CDR1 and CDR2: SGHDN and FVKESK. CDR3 in DNA: TGTGCCAGCAGCCCCCACGGCGGGATAGATACGCAGTATTTT. Its protein product is CASSPHGGIDTQYF.

This clonotype was seen a handful of times. This sequence joins TRBV5-1 and TRBJ1-1; 7 positions match TRBD1. The CDR3 is 14 residues long. Germline assignment: CDR1 SGHRS and CDR2 YFSETQ. With 1 base clipped from V and 4 bases from J, the junction kept 4 bases outside the gene matches. This CDR3 is CASSLRQGSTEAFF. The CDR3 DNA reads as TGCGCCAGCAGCTTGAGACAGGGCAGCACTGAAGCTTTCTTT.

This clonotype was seen ten or more times. The genes are TRBV5-1 and TRBJ1-2; D is uncertain. Germline CDR1 reads SGHRS; CDR2 reads YFSETQ. With 0 bases removed from V and 7 bases from J, the gap between germline ends came to 16 bases. The CDR3 consists of 15 residues. In DNA form, the CDR3 reads TGCGCCAGCAGCTTGGATGGCAGGACCGCTTTTGGCTACACCTTC. Amino acid sequence: CASSLDGRTAFGYTF.

This clonotype has more than one count but fewer than ten. V is TRBV7-8 and J is TRBJ1-5, with 7 bases aligning to TRBD1. CDR1 is SGHVS and CDR2 is FQNEAQ in the germline V gene. V lost 5 bases and J lost 3; bases outside the gene matches: 7. The CDR3 is 15 amino acids. Here the CDR3 reads CASSPRQGINQPQHF. In DNA form, the CDR3 reads TGTGCCAGCAGCCCACGACAGGGTATCAATCAGCCCCAGCATTTT.

The table lists this clonotype with a few counts. The chain has TRBV6-5 and TRBJ2-2, with D hard to call. This CDR3 is 15 amino acids long. Deletions cut 0 bases from V and 4 bases from J, with 9 bases between. The germline gives CDR1 MNHEY, CDR2 SVGAGI. CDR3 region: CASSYSKGATGELFF. The CDR3 nucleotides read TGTGCCAGCAGTTACTCGAAGGGTGCCACCGGGGAGCTGTTTTTT.

This clonotype was seen ten or more times. The chain combines TRBV28 with TRBJ2-7; 8 nucleotides align to TRBD1. Germline assignment: CDR1 MDHEN and CDR2 SYDVKM. V was pared by 7 bases and J by 5 bases, with 13 bases of the junction left unmatched. The CDR3 is made up of 15 amino acids. The CDR3 bases are TGTGCCAGCAACCTACCAGGGGGCCTGAGGCACGAGCAGTACTTC. This encodes CASNLPGGLRHEQYF.

This clonotype was counted ten times or more. The gene calls are TRBV28 and TRBJ2-7; D gene ambiguous. CDR1 is MDHEN, CDR2 SYDVKM, per germline. Trimming shortened V by 2 bases and J by 6 bases, and 8 bases separated the two germline ends. The CDR3 spans 12 residues. This chain's CDR3 is CASSLSSGEQYF. CDR3 bases: TGTGCCAGCAGTTTAAGCTCCGGCGAGCAGTACTTC.

The V gene is TRBV6-1, the J gene TRBJ2-7, with D possibly being TRBD2 (5 bases). This CDR3 contains 15 residues. V gave up 7 bases and J gave up 3 bases, with 19 bases separating them. Germline V gene sequence: CDR1 MNHNS, CDR2 SASEGT. DNA of the CDR3: TGTGCCAGCACCCAACCAGGAACACGGGACTACGAGCAGTACTTC. Its translation: CASTQPGTRDYEQYF.

This clonotype was seen many times. The V gene is TRBV3-1, the J gene TRBJ2-7, with TRBD2 identical over 11 bases. Trimming cost V 0 bases and J 0 bases; bases outside gene matches: 13. CDR1 is LGHDT and CDR2 is YNNKEL in the germline V gene (reference sequence). There are 20 residues in the CDR3. CDR3 amino acids: CASSQEYTRLAGTSSYEQYF. The CDR3 DNA follows: TGTGCCAGCAGCCAAGAGTATACGAGACTAGCGGGGACGAGCTCCTACGAGCAGTACTTC.

This clonotype was counted a few times. The J gene is TRBJ2-2, the V gene TRBV3-1; perhaps TRBD2 as D (6 bases). Deletions cut 0 bases from V and 3 bases from J, with 11 bases between. This CDR3 comprises 16 residues. The germline CDR1 and CDR2 sequences are LGHDT and YNNKEL (reference sequence). The CDR3 DNA is TGTGCCAGCAGCCAAGATCTGGGACTCTACACCGGGGAGCTGTTTTTT. Translating gives CASSQDLGLYTGELFF.

The V gene is TRBV7-6, the J gene TRBJ2-1; TRBD2 matches at 7 bases. This CDR3 contains 16 residues. J lost 4 bases, V lost 5 bases, and 11 bases had no gene match. Germline V gives CDR1 SGHVS, CDR2 FNYEAQ. CDR3 protein: CASSGDRGVNYNEQFF. Written as DNA, the CDR3 is TGTGCCAGCAGCGGAGACCGGGGGGTCAATTACAATGAGCAGTTCTTC.

This clonotype has more than one count but fewer than ten. The chain employs TRBV28 and TRBJ1-1; maybe TRBD1 (5 bases). V lost 3 bases, J lost 1 base, and 18 bases lay in between. CDR3 length: 17 residues. The germline V gene encodes CDR1 MDHEN and CDR2 SYDVKM. The CDR3, as DNA: TGTGCCAGCAGTTTCCGTCCGGGACGACGACCGAACACTGAAGCTTTCTTT. This codes for CASSFRPGRRPNTEAFF.

This clonotype was recorded a few times. The J gene is TRBJ1-1, the V gene TRBV18, with no clear D. V lost 6 bases and J 4 bases, leaving 12 bases between the germline ends. Germline V gives CDR1 KGHSH, CDR2 LQKENI. The CDR3 covers 13 residues. For the CDR3, the DNA is TGTGCCAGCTCGACCCTGGAGAGCACTGAAGCTTTCTTT. Its translation is CASSTLESTEAFF.

This clonotype came up many times. The rearrangement joins TRBV20-1 to TRBJ2-4; D gene ambiguous. CDR1 and CDR2 from the germline V gene are DFQATT and SNEGSKA (reference sequence). Deletions cut 1 base from V and 0 bases from J, with 10 bases between. The CDR3 runs 15 residues. CDR3 in DNA: TGCAGTGCTAGAGCCGCCGAGCTAGCCAAAAACATTCAGTACTTC. Protein sequence: CSARAAELAKNIQYF.

This clonotype occurred many times. This chain connects TRBV6-5 to TRBJ1-4, with 8 bases lining up with TRBD1. Looked up from germline, CDR1 is MNHEY and CDR2 is SVGAGI. This CDR3 has 16 amino acids. J was trimmed by 4 bases and V by 2 bases; bases with no gene match: 6. The CDR3 spells CASSYASGQGNEKLFF. CDR3 sequence (DNA): TGTGCCAGCAGTTACGCGAGTGGACAGGGTAATGAAAAACTGTTTTTT.

At least ten counts were recorded for this clonotype. The gene calls are TRBV7-2 and TRBJ1-5, with TRBD1 identical over 10 bases. CDR1 is SGHTA, CDR2 FQGNSA, per germline. This CDR3 has 16 residues. Losses at the gene ends were 4 bases for V and 3 bases for J; bases not matched to a gene: 6. The CDR3 sequence: CASSSRDRGLNQPQHF. The CDR3 region has the DNA TGTGCCAGCAGCTCCCGGGACAGGGGTCTCAATCAGCCCCAGCATTTT.

The rearrangement links TRBV30 to TRBJ2-6; 10 bases map to TRBD2. With 1 base clipped from V and 4 bases from J, the junction kept 10 bases outside the gene matches. Per germline, CDR1 GTSNPN and CDR2 SVGIG (reference sequence). CDR3 length equals 18 residues. CDR3 protein: CAWSGSGREALGANVLTF. The CDR3 nucleotides are TGTGCCTGGAGTGGCAGCGGGAGGGAAGCTCTAGGGGCCAACGTCCTGACTTTC.

This clonotype was seen more than once but under ten times. The chain has TRBV12-3 or TRBV12-4 and TRBJ2-3; D not certain. Trimming removed 6 bases at V and 3 bases at J, with 10 bases between. The CDR3 consists of 13 residues. DNA of the CDR3: TGTGCCAGCAGCTCCTGGCCGACAGATACGCAGTATTTT. Amino acids: CASSSWPTDTQYF.

This clonotype was detected a few times. The rearrangement uses TRBV5-1 and TRBJ2-1; D gene unclear. The CDR3 is made up of 15 amino acids. V was pared by 0 bases and J by 8 bases, with 15 bases between. Germline CDR1 is SGHRS and CDR2 is YFSETQ. This CDR3 reads CASSLGPQSPDEQFF. CDR3 bases: TGCGCCAGCAGCTTGGGCCCCCAATCCCCCGATGAGCAGTTCTTC.

This clonotype was recorded many times. The V call is TRBV12-3 or TRBV12-4, the J call TRBJ2-5, with TRBD2 identical over 12 bases. The CDR3 is 14 residues long. The ends lost 4 bases at V and 8 bases at J; junction bases unmatched: 5. The CDR3 DNA is TGTGCCAGCAGTTCCCGGACTAGCGGGGTTACCCAGTACTTC. It codes for CASSSRTSGVTQYF.

This clonotype was seen many times. This chain joins TRBV3-1 and TRBJ1-2; the D is unclear. The CDR3 sequence is 12 residues long. V was cut by 0 bases and J by 8 bases, with 7 bases left in between. Germline CDR1 LGHDT, CDR2 YNNKEL (reference sequence). The chain's CDR3 is CASSQDVRGYTF. The CDR3, as DNA: TGTGCCAGCAGCCAAGATGTGAGGGGCTACACCTTC.

The chain uses TRBV5-1 and TRBJ2-7; a possible D gene is TRBD2 (5 bases). The CDR3 loop spans 14 amino acids. V dropped 4 bases and J dropped 1 base, with 12 bases sitting between them. Germline V gene sequence: CDR1 SGHRS, CDR2 YFSETQ. CDR3 sequence reads: CASSAGLLSYEQYF. In DNA form, the CDR3 reads TGCGCCAGCAGCGCAGGACTTTTATCCTACGAGCAGTACTTC.